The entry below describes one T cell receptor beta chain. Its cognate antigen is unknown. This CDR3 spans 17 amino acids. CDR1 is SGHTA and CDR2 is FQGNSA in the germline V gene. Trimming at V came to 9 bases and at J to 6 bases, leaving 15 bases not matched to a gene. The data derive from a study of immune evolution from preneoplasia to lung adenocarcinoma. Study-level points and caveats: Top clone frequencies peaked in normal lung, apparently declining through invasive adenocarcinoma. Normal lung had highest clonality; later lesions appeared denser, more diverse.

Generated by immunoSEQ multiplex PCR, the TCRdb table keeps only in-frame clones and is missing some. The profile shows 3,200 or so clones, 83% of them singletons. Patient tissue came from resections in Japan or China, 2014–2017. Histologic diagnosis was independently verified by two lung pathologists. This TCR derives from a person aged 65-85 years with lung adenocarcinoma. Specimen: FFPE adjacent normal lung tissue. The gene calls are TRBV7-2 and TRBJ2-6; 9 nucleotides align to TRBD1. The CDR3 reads CARTDEQGAREANVLTF. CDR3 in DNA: TGTGCCAGGACGGACGAACAGGGGGCGCGCGAGGCCAACGTCCTGACTTTC.